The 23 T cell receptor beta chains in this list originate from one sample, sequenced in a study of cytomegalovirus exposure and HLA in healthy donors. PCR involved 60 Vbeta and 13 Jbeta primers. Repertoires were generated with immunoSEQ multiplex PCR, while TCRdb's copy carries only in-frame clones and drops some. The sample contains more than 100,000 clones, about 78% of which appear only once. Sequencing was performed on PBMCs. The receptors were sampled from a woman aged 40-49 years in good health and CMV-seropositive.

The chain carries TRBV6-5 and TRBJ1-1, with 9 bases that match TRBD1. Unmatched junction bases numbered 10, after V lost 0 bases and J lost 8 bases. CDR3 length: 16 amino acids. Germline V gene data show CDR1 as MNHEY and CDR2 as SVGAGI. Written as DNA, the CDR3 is TGTGCCAGCAGTTACTCGCTTGGGACAGGGAGCGCAGAAGCTTTCTTT. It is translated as CASSYSLGTGSAEAFF.

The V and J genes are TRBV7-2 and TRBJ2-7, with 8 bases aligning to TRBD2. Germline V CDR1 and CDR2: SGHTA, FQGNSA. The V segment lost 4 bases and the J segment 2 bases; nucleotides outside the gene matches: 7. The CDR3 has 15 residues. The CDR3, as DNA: TGTGCCAGCAGCTCTATAGCGGGGTCTACCTACGAGCAGTACTTC. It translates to CASSSIAGSTYEQYF.

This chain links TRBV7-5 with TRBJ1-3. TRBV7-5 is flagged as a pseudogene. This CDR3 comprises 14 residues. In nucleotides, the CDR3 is TGTGCCAGCCCAAAGCGGGTCTCTGGAAACACCATATATTTT. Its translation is CASPKRVSGNTIYF.

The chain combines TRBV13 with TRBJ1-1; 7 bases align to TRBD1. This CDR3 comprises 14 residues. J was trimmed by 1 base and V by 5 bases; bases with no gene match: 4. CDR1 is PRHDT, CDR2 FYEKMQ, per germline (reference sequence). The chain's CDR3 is CASSPRTGNTEAFF. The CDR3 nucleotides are TGTGCCAGCAGCCCCAGGACAGGGAACACTGAAGCTTTCTTT. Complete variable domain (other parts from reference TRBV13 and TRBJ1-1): AAGVIQSPRHLIKEKRETATLKCYPIPRHDTVYWYQQGPGQDPQFLISFYEKMQSDKGSIPDRFSAQQFSDYHSELNMSSLELGDSALYFCASSPRTGNTEAFFGQGTRLTVV.

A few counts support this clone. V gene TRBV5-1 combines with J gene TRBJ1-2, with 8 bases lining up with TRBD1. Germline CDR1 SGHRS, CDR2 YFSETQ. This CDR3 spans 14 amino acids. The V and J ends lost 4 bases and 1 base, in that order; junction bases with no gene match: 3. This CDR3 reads CASSPGQGNYGYTF. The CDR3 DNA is TGCGCCAGCAGCCCAGGACAGGGTAACTATGGCTACACCTTC.

The CDR3 loop is CASSVEGAGGYTF. The CDR3 DNA reads TGTGCCAGCAGCGTAGAGGGGGCAGGTGGCTACACCTTC. The chain links TRBV7-8 to TRBJ1-2, with 7 bases matching TRBD1. The length of the CDR3 is 13 residues. Germline V gene sequence: CDR1 SGHVS, CDR2 FQNEAQ. Trimming took 5 bases from V and 7 from J; bases not matched to a gene: 7.

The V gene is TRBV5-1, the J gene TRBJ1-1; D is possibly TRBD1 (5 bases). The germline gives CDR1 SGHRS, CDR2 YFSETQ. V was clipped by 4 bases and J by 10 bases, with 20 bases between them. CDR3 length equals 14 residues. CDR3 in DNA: TGCGCCAGCAGCGTACAGGTGGGGCCCCAGGGAGCTTTCTTT. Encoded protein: CASSVQVGPQGAFF. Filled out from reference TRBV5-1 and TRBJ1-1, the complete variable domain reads KAGVTQTPRYLIKTRGQQVTLSCSPISGHRSVSWYQQTPGQGLQFLFEYFSETQRNKGNFPGRFSGRQFSNSRSEMNVSTLELGDSALYLCASSVQVGPQGAFFGQGTRLTVV.

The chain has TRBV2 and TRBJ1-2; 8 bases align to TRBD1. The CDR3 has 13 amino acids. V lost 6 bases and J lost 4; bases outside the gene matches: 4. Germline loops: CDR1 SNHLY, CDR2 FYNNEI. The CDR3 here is CASRVGQGYGYTF. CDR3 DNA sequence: TGTGCCAGCAGGGTCGGACAGGGCTATGGCTACACCTTC.

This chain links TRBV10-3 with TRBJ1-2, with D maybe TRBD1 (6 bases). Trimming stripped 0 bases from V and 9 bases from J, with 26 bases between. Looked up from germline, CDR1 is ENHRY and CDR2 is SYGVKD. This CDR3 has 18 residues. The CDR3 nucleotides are TGTGCCATCAGTGAGTCGAAGAAAGGTGGGGGCCGTTTAGGAAGCTACACCTTC. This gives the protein CAISESKKGGGRLGSYTF.

The CDR3 DNA reads as TGCGCCAGCAGCCTAGAATCCGGTCTTTTGAACACTGAAGCTTTCTTT. Translated, it gives CASSLESGLLNTEAFF. The V and J genes are TRBV5-1 and TRBJ1-1; D unclear. Per germline, CDR1 SGHRS and CDR2 YFSETQ. V lost 4 bases and J lost 0, with 16 bases in between. The CDR3 contains 16 residues. The variable domain in full, with the rest retrieved from reference TRBV5-1 and TRBJ1-1, is KAGVTQTPRYLIKTRGQQVTLSCSPISGHRSVSWYQQTPGQGLQFLFEYFSETQRNKGNFPGRFSGRQFSNSRSEMNVSTLELGDSALYLCASSLESGLLNTEAFFGQGTRLTVV.

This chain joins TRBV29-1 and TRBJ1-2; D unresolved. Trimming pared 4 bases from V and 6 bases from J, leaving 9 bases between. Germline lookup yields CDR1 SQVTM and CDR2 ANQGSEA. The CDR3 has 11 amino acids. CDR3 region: CSVGGGNGYTF. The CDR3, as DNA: TGCAGCGTTGGGGGAGGGAATGGCTACACCTTC.

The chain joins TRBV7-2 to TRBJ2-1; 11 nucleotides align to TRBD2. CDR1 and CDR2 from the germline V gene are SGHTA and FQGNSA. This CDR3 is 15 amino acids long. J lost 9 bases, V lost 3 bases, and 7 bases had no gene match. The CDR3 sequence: CASSFSSGGPGEQFF. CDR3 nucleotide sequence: TGTGCCAGCAGCTTCTCTAGCGGGGGGCCGGGTGAGCAGTTCTTC.

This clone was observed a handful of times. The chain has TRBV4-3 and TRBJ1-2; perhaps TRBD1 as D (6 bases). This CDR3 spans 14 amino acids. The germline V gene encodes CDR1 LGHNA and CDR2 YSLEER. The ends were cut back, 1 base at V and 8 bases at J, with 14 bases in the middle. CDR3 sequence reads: CASSQVGQLGGYTF. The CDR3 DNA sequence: TGCGCCAGCAGCCAAGTCGGACAGCTGGGGGGCTACACCTTC.

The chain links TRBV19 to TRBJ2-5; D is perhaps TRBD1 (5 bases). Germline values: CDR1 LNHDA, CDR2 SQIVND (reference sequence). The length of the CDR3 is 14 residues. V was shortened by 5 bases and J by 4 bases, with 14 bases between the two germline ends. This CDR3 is CASSARTLGETQYF. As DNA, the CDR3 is TGTGCCAGTAGTGCCCGGACATTAGGAGAGACCCAGTACTTC.

Written as DNA, the CDR3 is TGTGCCAGCAGCATTACAGGGAATAATTCACCCCTCCACTTT. Translating it yields CASSITGNNSPLHF. V and J are TRBV7-9 and TRBJ1-6; perhaps TRBD1 as D (6 bases). Trimming shortened V by 5 bases and J by 5 bases, and 10 bases separated the two germline ends. CDR1 and CDR2 (germline): SEHNR, FQNEAQ (reference sequence). This CDR3 spans 14 amino acids.

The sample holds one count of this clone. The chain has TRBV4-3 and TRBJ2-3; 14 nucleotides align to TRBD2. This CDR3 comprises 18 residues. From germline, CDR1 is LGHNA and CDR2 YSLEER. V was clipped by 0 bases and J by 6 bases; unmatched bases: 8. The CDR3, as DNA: TGCGCCAGCAGCCAAGATTGGCCGGGACTAGCGGGGGATGATACGCAGTATTTT. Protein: CASSQDWPGLAGDDTQYF.

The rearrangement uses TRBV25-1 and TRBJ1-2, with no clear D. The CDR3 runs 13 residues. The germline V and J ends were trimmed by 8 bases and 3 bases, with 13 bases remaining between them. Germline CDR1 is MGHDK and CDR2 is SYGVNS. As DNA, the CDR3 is TGTGCCAGCTCCTCCCCCGGGTACTATGGCTACACCTTC. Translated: CASSSPGYYGYTF.

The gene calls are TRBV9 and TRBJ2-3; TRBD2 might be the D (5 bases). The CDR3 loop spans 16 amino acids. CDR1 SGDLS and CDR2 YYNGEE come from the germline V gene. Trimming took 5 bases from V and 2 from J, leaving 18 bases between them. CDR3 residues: CASSRSLETATDTQYF. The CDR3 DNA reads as TGTGCCAGCAGTCGCTCACTAGAAACCGCCACAGATACGCAGTATTTT.

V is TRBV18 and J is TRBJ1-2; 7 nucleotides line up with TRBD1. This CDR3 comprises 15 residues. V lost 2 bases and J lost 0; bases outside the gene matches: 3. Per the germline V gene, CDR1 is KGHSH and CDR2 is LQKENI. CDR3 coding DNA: TGTGCCAGCTCACCAACAGGGGACGCTAACTATGGCTACACCTTC. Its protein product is CASSPTGDANYGYTF.

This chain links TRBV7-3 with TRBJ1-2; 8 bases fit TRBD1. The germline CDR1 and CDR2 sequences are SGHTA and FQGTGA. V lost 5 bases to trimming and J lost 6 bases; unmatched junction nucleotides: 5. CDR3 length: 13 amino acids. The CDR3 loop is CASSLAGGDGYTF. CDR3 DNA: TGTGCCAGCAGCCTTGCAGGGGGCGATGGCTACACCTTC.

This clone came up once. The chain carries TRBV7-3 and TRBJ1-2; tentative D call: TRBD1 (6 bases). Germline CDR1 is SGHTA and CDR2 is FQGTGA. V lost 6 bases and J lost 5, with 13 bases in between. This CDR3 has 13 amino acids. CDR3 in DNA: TGTGCCAGCAGTCTCGCCCAGGGGTATGGCTACACCTTC. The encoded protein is CASSLAQGYGYTF.

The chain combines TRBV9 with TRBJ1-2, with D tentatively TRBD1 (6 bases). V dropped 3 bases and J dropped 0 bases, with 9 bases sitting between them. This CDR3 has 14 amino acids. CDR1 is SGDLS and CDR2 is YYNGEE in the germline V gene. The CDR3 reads CASSGYRANYGYTF. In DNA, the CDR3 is TGTGCCAGCAGCGGCTACAGGGCTAACTATGGCTACACCTTC.

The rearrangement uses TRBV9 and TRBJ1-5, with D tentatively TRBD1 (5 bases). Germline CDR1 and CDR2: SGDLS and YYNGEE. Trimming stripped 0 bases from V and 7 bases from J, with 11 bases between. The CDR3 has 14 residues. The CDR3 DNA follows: TGTGCCAGCAGCGTAGGGTTTGGGGGGCAGCCCCAGCATTTT. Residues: CASSVGFGGQPQHF.